This TCR beta chain was retrieved from a study of T cell responses to AZD1222 COVID-19 vaccine (dated by TCRdb to the early 2020s). Regarding the complete study: TCR sequencing was performed for roughly 250 trial participants, of whom about 200 were given two doses of AZD1222 and approximately 25 were given two doses of MenACWY control vaccine. Trial participants were enrolled into age subgroups of 18-55, 56-69 and 70-plus years, which contained about 160, 30 and 59 TCR-sequenced participants, respectively. What the research found in general, with its limitations: Most participants were white British and females outnumbered males, and the authors suggested that clonal diversity may have been underestimated. Only five or six AZD1222 recipients were SARS-CoV-2 seropositive at baseline, limiting conclusions about previously exposed vaccinees. No day 14 peak-response samples were available, so repertoires were characterized only after the peak T cell response. After two AZD1222 doses, spike-specific TCR breadth and depth were significantly higher than at day 0 and than in MenACWY recipients. Vaccine-associated CD4 TCRs spanned the whole spike protein, with dominant responses in regions 160-218 and 743-854. The 56-69-year group was small, and its depth increase did not reach significance, likely because of low power. Reportedly, almost half of the unique spike-specific TCRs recognized epitopes lying outside the regions that are mutated in the B.1.351 and B.1.1.7 variants.

With respect to this clone: It lacks a known antigen. Base-call qualities are not available, and no considerably larger clone is one nucleotide away.

The CDR3 regions of human TCRbeta chains were analyzed by immunosequencing. From the authors' description of their analysis: Repertoire TCRs were matched against a reference library of SARS-CoV-2-specific TCRs generated with the MIRA antigen-specificity platform. Breadth was defined as the fraction of unique TCRs that were SARS-CoV-2-associated. Depth was defined as the fraction of total T cells that were SARS-CoV-2-associated. Using the MIRA data, each spike-specific TCR was mapped to the spike region that the TCR reacts to and placed in a CD4 or CD8 class. Log10-transformed breadth and depth values were compared by one-way ANOVA with Sidak's multiple comparisons tests. In TCRdb, the immuneACCESS table is reduced to in-frame sequences with V and J assigned. These tables do not hold every clone; where another copy was compared, an unresolved V gene accounts for under half, and the others remain unexplained. V and J calls and clone size are as listed in that table; D and trimming were resolved from the DNA. This sample gives 150,000 to 200,000 clones in total; around nine tenths of them show up just once. Jointly, the top ten make up around 3.6% of the sample.

V was cut back by 4 bases and J by 9 bases, leaving a gap of 13 bases between them. Measured from the cysteine to the phenylalanine, the CDR3 is 12 residues long. This entry keeps only the CDR3 DNA: 36 bases, framed from base 1. From a lookup of the germline V gene, CDR1 and CDR2 are SGDLS and YYNGEE. The sample's time point label, decoded: about 28 days (+/-7) after the second vaccine dose. Read against the paper, the sample's treatment or condition label means: meningococcal conjugate vaccine given as trial control. Vaccinee samples came from UK trials COV001 and COV002, including a single-blind randomized controlled phase 2/3 trial of AZD1222 (ChAdOx1 nCoV-19) in healthy adults. For TCRbeta chain sequencing, PBMC samples from trial participants were taken at day 0 and at day 28 after the second dose.

This chain is built from TRBV9 and TRBJ1-1; a weak D assignment points to TRBD1 (5 bases agree). Sequencing was performed on peripheral blood, taken 28 days after the second dose of the MenACWY control vaccine. This TCR came from an adult who received the MenACWY meningococcal vaccine as a control. The sequenced DNA: TGTGCCAGCAGCACTGGAGAGGGGCAAGCTTTCTTT. The resulting protein is CASSTGEGQAFF.